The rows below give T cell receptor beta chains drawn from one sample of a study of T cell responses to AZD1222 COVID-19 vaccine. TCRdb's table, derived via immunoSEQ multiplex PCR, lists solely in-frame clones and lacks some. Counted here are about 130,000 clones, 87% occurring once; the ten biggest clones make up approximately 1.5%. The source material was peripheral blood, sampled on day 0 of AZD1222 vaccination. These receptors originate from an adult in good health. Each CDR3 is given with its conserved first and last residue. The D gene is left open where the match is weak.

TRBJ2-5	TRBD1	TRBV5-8	CASSHQGGTQETQYF	TGTGCCAGCAGCCACCAAGGGGGCACCCAGGAGACCCAGTACTTC
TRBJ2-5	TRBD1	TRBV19	CASSIGGPGQQETQYF	TGTGCCAGTAGTATAGGGGGACCGGGACAGCAAGAGACCCAGTACTTC
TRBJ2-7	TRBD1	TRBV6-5	CASSLRYRGPYEQYF	TGTGCCAGCAGTCTAAGGTACAGGGGCCCCTACGAGCAGTACTTC
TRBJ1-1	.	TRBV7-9	CASTRGGNTEAFF	TGTGCCAGCACCAGAGGTGGGAACACTGAAGCTTTCTTT
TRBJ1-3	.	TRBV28	CASSPSRGISGNTIYF	TGTGCCAGCAGTCCCTCGCGGGGGATCTCTGGAAACACCATATATTTT
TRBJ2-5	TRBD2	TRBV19	CASTRRAGEETQYF	TGTGCCAGTACCCGACGAGCGGGGGAAGAGACCCAGTACTTC
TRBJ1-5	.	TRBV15	CATSREGLSNQPQHF	TGTGCCACCAGCAGAGAGGGCCTTAGCAATCAGCCCCAGCATTTT
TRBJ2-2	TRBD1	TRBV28	CASKDRVQTGELFF	TGTGCCAGCAAAGACAGGGTCCAAACCGGGGAGCTGTTTTTT
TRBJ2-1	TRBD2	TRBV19	CASSISSGGARAGDEQFF	TGTGCCAGTAGTATCTCCAGCGGGGGGGCCAGGGCCGGAGATGAGCAGTTCTTC
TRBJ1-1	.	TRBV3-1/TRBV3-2	CASSQDQGNAEAFF	TGTGCCAGCAGCCAAGATCAGGGTAACGCTGAAGCTTTCTTT
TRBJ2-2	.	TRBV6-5	CASSYSVPPGELFF	TGTGCCAGCAGTTACTCGGTGCCTCCCGGGGAGCTGTTTTTT
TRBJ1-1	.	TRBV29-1	CSALGSAEAFF	TGCAGCGCTTTGGGATCGGCTGAAGCTTTCTTT
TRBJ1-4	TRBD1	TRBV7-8	CASSLSGTGREKLFF	TGTGCCAGCAGCTTATCCGGGACAGGGAGAGAAAAACTGTTTTTT
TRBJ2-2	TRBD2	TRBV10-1	CAPLRGGIHTGELFF	TGCGCCCCCTTACGGGGGGGGATACACACCGGGGAGCTGTTTTTT
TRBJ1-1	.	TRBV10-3	CAISGGQNTEAFF	TGTGCCATCAGTGGCGGACAGAACACTGAAGCTTTCTTT
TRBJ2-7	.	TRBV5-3	CARSKVLSFSYEQYF	TGTGCCAGAAGCAAGGTTCTCAGTTTCTCCTACGAGCAGTACTTC
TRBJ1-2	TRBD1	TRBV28	CASSLSPTGGLYGYTF	TGTGCCAGCAGTTTAAGCCCGACAGGGGGCCTTTATGGCTACACCTTC
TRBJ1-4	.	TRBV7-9	CASSLAREGEKLFF	TGTGCCAGCAGCTTAGCCAGGGAAGGCGAAAAACTGTTTTTT